This TCR beta chain was captured in a study of post-analysis software for immune sequencing data. Study results and caveats: The study found significantly lower normalized Chao1 diversity in multiple sclerosis patients than in controls. When patients were compared with controls, a handful of TRBV segments were more frequent, TRBV5-6, TRBV5-1 and TRBV20-1 among them.

Note on this clonotype: Its target is unknown. Just one base apart from a much larger clone, this may be a read error.

The library was made from cDNA and included unique molecular identifiers. TCRdb reprocessed the PCR reads via MiXCR and lists one record per CDR3 protein. The data contain just over 250,000 distinct CDR3 sequences, 36% of them seen just once; the ten biggest clones take up approximately 4.6%. This CDR3 has 14 residues. The source of this sequence is a girl under 18 with multiple sclerosis. The sequencing sample was made of blood. This chain uses TRBV12-3 or TRBV12-4 with TRBJ1-1; tentative D call: TRBD1 (6 bases). CDR3 nucleotide sequence: TGTGCCAGCAGTCTCAGGGGATCGAACACTGAAGTTTTCTTT. It yields the protein CASSLRGSNTEVFF.